This T cell receptor (beta chain) is from a study of cytomegalovirus exposure and HLA in healthy donors. Study findings and constraints: For most TCR beta V segments, an earlier analysis put the productive rate at about 87% or about 30% of the time. Associated with cytomegalovirus, according to the listing, were approximately 160 TCR beta chains. In vitro, a few CMV-associated chains proved specific for CMV antigens. In a later analysis, TCR beta V- and J-gene trimming was associated with a missense DCLRE1C variant.

Points on this clone: Antigen unknown.

The PCR used 60 Vbeta and 13 Jbeta primers. Sequencing was performed with immunoSEQ multiplex PCR; in TCRdb, only in-frame clones are kept and a portion is missing. This table has 80,000 to 100,000 clones, around three quarters appearing once. Germline V gene lookup returns CDR1 MRHNA and CDR2 SNTAGT. V lost 1 base to trimming and J lost 2 bases, with 9 bases between them. This CDR3 has 15 amino acids. This chain uses TRBV6-4 with TRBJ1-5; D gene uncertain. The source of this sequence is a male donor in good health and CMV-seropositive. The sequenced material came from PBMCs. The CDR3 reads CASSDYPGGNQPQHF. The DNA for the CDR3 is TGTGCCAGCAGTGACTATCCGGGAGGCAATCAGCCCCAGCATTTT.